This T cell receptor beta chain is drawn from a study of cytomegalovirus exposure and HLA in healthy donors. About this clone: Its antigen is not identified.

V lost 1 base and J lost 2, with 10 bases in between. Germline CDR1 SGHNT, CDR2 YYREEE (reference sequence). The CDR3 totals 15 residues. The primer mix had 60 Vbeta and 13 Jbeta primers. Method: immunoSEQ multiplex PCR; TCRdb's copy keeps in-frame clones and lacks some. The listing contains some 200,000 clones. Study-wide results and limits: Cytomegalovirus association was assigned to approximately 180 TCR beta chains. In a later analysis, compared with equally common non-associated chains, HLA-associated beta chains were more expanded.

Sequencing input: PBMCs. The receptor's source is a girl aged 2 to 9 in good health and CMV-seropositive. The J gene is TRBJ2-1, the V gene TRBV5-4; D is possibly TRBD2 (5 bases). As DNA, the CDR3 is TGTGCCAGCAGCTTGTACACTAGACCCTACAATGAGCAGTTCTTC. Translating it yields CASSLYTRPYNEQFF.